These T cell receptor beta chains were read from a single sample in a study of neurological immune-mediated disorders. TCRdb reanalysed the 5' RACE reads using MiXCR and keeps one entry per CDR3 protein. There are around 42,000 distinct CDR3 sequences in the sample; approximately 13% occur only once, and about 10% lies in the top ten. Material for sequencing was PBMCs. The origin of the receptors is a man in his thirties or forties in good health. The CDR3 runs from the conserved cysteine through the conserved F or W. Each record gives: clone size, V gene, D gene, J gene, CDR3 protein, CDR3 DNA. A D gene is named only where the DNA matches it firmly. Size is omitted from some rows. Given values are once, few, many or a class for expanded clones.

clone size: many
V gene: TRBV5-1
D gene: NA
J gene: TRBJ1-2
CDR3 protein: CASSLERNYGYTF
CDR3 DNA: TGCGCCAGCAGCTTGGAAAGGAACTATGGCTACACCTTC

clone size: many
V gene: TRBV12-3/TRBV12-4
D gene: TRBD2
J gene: TRBJ2-7
CDR3 protein: CASSFRTSGNYEQYF
CDR3 DNA: TGTGCCAGCAGTTTTCGGACTAGCGGGAACTACGAGCAGTACTTC

clone size: many
V gene: TRBV4-1
D gene: TRBD2
J gene: TRBJ2-1
CDR3 protein: CASSPAHGTSDKEDFF
CDR3 DNA: TGCGCCAGCAGCCCCGCTCATGGGACTAGCGATAAAGAGGACTTCTTC

clone size: medium-sized
V gene: TRBV5-1
D gene: TRBD1
J gene: TRBJ1-5
CDR3 protein: CASSQTGADQPQHF
CDR3 DNA: TGCGCCAGCAGCCAGACAGGGGCGGACCAGCCCCAGCATTTT

clone size: many
V gene: TRBV18
D gene: TRBD1
J gene: TRBJ2-3
CDR3 protein: CASSPPVPGQGTTDTQYF
CDR3 DNA: TGTGCCAGCTCACCACCGGTCCCGGGACAGGGGACCACAGATACGCAGTATTTT

clone size: many
V gene: TRBV18
D gene: NA
J gene: TRBJ1-4
CDR3 protein: CASSPGTDEKLFF
CDR3 DNA: TGTGCCAGCTCACCAGGGACGGATGAAAAACTGTTTTTT

clone size: many
V gene: TRBV5-1
D gene: TRBD1
J gene: TRBJ1-1
CDR3 protein: CASSVLQGGVAEAFF
CDR3 DNA: TGCGCCAGCAGCGTCCTACAGGGGGGGGTCGCTGAAGCTTTCTTT

clone size: NA
V gene: TRBV3-1
D gene: TRBD2
J gene: TRBJ2-7
CDR3 protein: CASSQAFKREGLHEQYF
CDR3 DNA: TGTGCCAGCAGCCAAGCTTTTAAGCGGGAGGGCCTCCACGAGCAGTACTTC

clone size: many
V gene: TRBV20-1
D gene: NA
J gene: TRBJ2-1
CDR3 protein: CSARDWLSFNEQFF
CDR3 DNA: TGCAGTGCTAGAGATTGGCTCTCGTTCAATGAGCAGTTCTTC

clone size: many
V gene: TRBV3-1
D gene: NA
J gene: TRBJ1-5
CDR3 protein: CASSQHNQPQHF
CDR3 DNA: TGTGCCAGCAGCCAACACAATCAGCCCCAGCATTTT

clone size: many
V gene: TRBV27
D gene: NA
J gene: TRBJ1-5
CDR3 protein: CASSGTDGQPQHF
CDR3 DNA: TGTGCCAGCAGTGGTACCGACGGTCAGCCCCAGCATTTT

clone size: many
V gene: TRBV7-9
D gene: NA
J gene: TRBJ2-5
CDR3 protein: CASSSRTVQETQYF
CDR3 DNA: TGTGCCAGCAGCTCCAGGACAGTACAAGAGACCCAGTACTTC

clone size: many
V gene: TRBV5-1
D gene: TRBD2
J gene: TRBJ2-3
CDR3 protein: CASSFGSGSGTDTQYF
CDR3 DNA: TGCGCCAGCAGCTTCGGTAGCGGGAGTGGTACAGATACGCAGTATTTT

clone size: many
V gene: TRBV18
D gene: TRBD2
J gene: TRBJ2-2
CDR3 protein: CASSPRGGGTNTGELFF
CDR3 DNA: TGTGCCAGCTCACCACGCGGCGGGGGAACGAACACCGGGGAGCTGTTTTTT

clone size: few
V gene: TRBV21-1
D gene: NA
J gene: TRBJ2-5
CDR3 protein: CASSKTSGGKIETQYF
CDR3 DNA: TGTGCCAGCAGCAAAACTAGCGGGGGGAAGATCGAGACCCAGTACTTC

clone size: many
V gene: TRBV29-1
D gene: TRBD2
J gene: TRBJ2-7
CDR3 protein: CSVSGTSGRIYDLYEQYF
CDR3 DNA: TGCAGCGTTTCCGGGACTAGCGGGAGGATATATGATTTGTACGAGCAGTACTTC

clone size: NA
V gene: TRBV4-2
D gene: NA
J gene: TRBJ2-2
CDR3 protein: CASSPRTMITGELFF
CDR3 DNA: TGTGCCAGCAGCCCACGGACTATGATAACCGGGGAGCTGTTTTTT

clone size: many
V gene: TRBV5-1
D gene: TRBD1
J gene: TRBJ2-4
CDR3 protein: CASSWDRGNIQYF
CDR3 DNA: TGCGCCAGCAGCTGGGACAGGGGAAACATTCAGTACTTC

clone size: few
V gene: TRBV7-9
D gene: NA
J gene: TRBJ2-5
CDR3 protein: CASSSNVPKYF
CDR3 DNA: TGTGCCAGCAGCTCTAACGTACCCAAGTACTTC

clone size: many
V gene: TRBV12-3/TRBV12-4
D gene: TRBD1
J gene: TRBJ1-1
CDR3 protein: CATRQGMSTEAFF
CDR3 DNA: TGTGCCACCCGACAGGGAATGAGCACTGAAGCTTTCTTT

clone size: many
V gene: TRBV20-1
D gene: NA
J gene: TRBJ2-7
CDR3 protein: CSAVGFYEQYF
CDR3 DNA: TGCAGTGCGGTGGGATTCTACGAGCAGTACTTC

clone size: many
V gene: TRBV4-2
D gene: TRBD1
J gene: TRBJ1-5
CDR3 protein: CASSPRFGDRGYSNQPQHF
CDR3 DNA: TGTGCCAGCAGCCCGAGGTTTGGCGACAGGGGGTATAGCAATCAGCCCCAGCATTTT

clone size: many
V gene: TRBV10-1
D gene: NA
J gene: TRBJ2-1
CDR3 protein: CASSERGPAGQFF
CDR3 DNA: TGCGCCAGCAGTGAGCGAGGACCCGCGGGGCAGTTCTTC

clone size: many
V gene: TRBV20-1
D gene: TRBD2
J gene: TRBJ2-7
CDR3 protein: CSARAGEDYEQYF
CDR3 DNA: TGCAGTGCTAGGGCGGGAGAGGACTACGAGCAGTACTTC

clone size: NA
V gene: TRBV20-1
D gene: NA
J gene: TRBJ2-3
CDR3 protein: CSATKGLEAISTDTQYF
CDR3 DNA: TGCAGTGCCACGAAGGGACTCGAGGCGATAAGCACAGATACGCAGTATTTT

clone size: many
V gene: TRBV5-1
D gene: NA
J gene: TRBJ2-3
CDR3 protein: CASSLAVGPDTQYF
CDR3 DNA: TGCGCCAGCAGCTTGGCGGTTGGGCCAGATACGCAGTATTTT

clone size: NA
V gene: TRBV7-2
D gene: TRBD2
J gene: TRBJ2-3
CDR3 protein: CASKPPPRASGSWDTQYF
CDR3 DNA: TGTGCCAGCAAACCCCCCCCTCGGGCTAGCGGGAGTTGGGATACGCAGTATTTT

clone size: many
V gene: TRBV5-1
D gene: NA
J gene: TRBJ2-3
CDR3 protein: CASSPISGRGGTDTQYF
CDR3 DNA: TGCGCCAGCAGCCCCATATCAGGGCGAGGGGGGACAGATACGCAGTATTTT

clone size: many
V gene: TRBV5-6
D gene: NA
J gene: TRBJ2-3
CDR3 protein: CASSKEDTDTQYF
CDR3 DNA: TGTGCCAGCAGCAAAGAGGACACAGATACGCAGTATTTT

clone size: many
V gene: TRBV28
D gene: NA
J gene: TRBJ1-6
CDR3 protein: CASSLLRSGPLHF
CDR3 DNA: TGTGCCAGCAGTCTCCTCAGGTCAGGACCCCTCCACTTT

clone size: many
V gene: TRBV20-1
D gene: NA
J gene: TRBJ1-1
CDR3 protein: CSARTTDLNTEAFF
CDR3 DNA: TGCAGTGCTAGAACGACAGACCTGAACACTGAAGCTTTCTTT

clone size: many
V gene: TRBV9
D gene: TRBD2
J gene: TRBJ2-7
CDR3 protein: CASSAARGTSGPYEQYF
CDR3 DNA: TGTGCCAGCAGCGCGGCCCGGGGGACTAGCGGCCCCTACGAGCAGTACTTC

clone size: many
V gene: TRBV5-1
D gene: NA
J gene: TRBJ1-6
CDR3 protein: CASRTYDSYASPNSPLHF
CDR3 DNA: TGCGCCAGTCGAACATACGACAGTTACGCAAGCCCAAATTCACCCCTCCACTTT

clone size: many
V gene: TRBV20-1
D gene: NA
J gene: TRBJ2-3
CDR3 protein: CSARNRVRDTQYF
CDR3 DNA: TGCAGTGCTAGAAACAGGGTTAGAGATACGCAGTATTTT

clone size: few
V gene: TRBV20-1
D gene: NA
J gene: TRBJ2-7
CDR3 protein: CSARMPGALYEQYF
CDR3 DNA: TGCAGTGCTAGAATGCCGGGGGCCCTCTACGAGCAGTACTTC

clone size: many
V gene: TRBV28
D gene: NA
J gene: TRBJ2-5
CDR3 protein: CASGFRQETQYF
CDR3 DNA: TGTGCCAGCGGCTTCCGACAAGAGACCCAGTACTTC

clone size: many
V gene: TRBV5-1
D gene: TRBD1
J gene: TRBJ1-2
CDR3 protein: CASSTGQFNYGYTF
CDR3 DNA: TGCGCCAGCAGCACGGGACAGTTTAACTATGGCTACACCTTC

clone size: many
V gene: TRBV10-3
D gene: NA
J gene: TRBJ2-7
CDR3 protein: CAMSEPVGVQYF
CDR3 DNA: TGTGCCATGTCTGAACCAGTCGGGGTGCAGTACTTC

clone size: few
V gene: TRBV29-1
D gene: TRBD2
J gene: TRBJ2-2
CDR3 protein: CSVSGRSNTGELFF
CDR3 DNA: TGCAGCGTTAGCGGGAGGTCGAACACCGGGGAGCTGTTTTTT

clone size: many
V gene: TRBV5-1
D gene: NA
J gene: TRBJ2-7
CDR3 protein: CASSPGGRIEQYF
CDR3 DNA: TGCGCCAGCAGCCCCGGCGGCAGGATCGAGCAGTACTTC

clone size: NA
V gene: TRBV20-1
D gene: NA
J gene: TRBJ2-2
CDR3 protein: CSASASGANKPGELFF
CDR3 DNA: TGCAGTGCTAGTGCCTCGGGGGCTAATAAACCCGGGGAGCTGTTTTTT

clone size: many
V gene: TRBV7-6
D gene: NA
J gene: TRBJ2-1
CDR3 protein: CASSIVHGASSYNEQFF
CDR3 DNA: TGTGCCAGCAGCATAGTCCACGGGGCGAGCTCCTACAATGAGCAGTTCTTC

clone size: many
V gene: TRBV20-1
D gene: NA
J gene: TRBJ1-2
CDR3 protein: CSARAGQGYGYTF
CDR3 DNA: TGCAGTGCTAGAGCCGGCCAGGGCTACGGCTACACCTTC

clone size: many
V gene: TRBV5-5
D gene: NA
J gene: TRBJ2-7
CDR3 protein: CASSSGGTGEQYF
CDR3 DNA: TGTGCCAGCAGCTCCGGAGGAACAGGAGAGCAGTACTTC

clone size: many
V gene: TRBV7-9
D gene: TRBD1
J gene: TRBJ1-2
CDR3 protein: CASSRGQGILSDYGYTF
CDR3 DNA: TGTGCCAGCAGCCGGGGACAGGGAATTTTGTCCGACTATGGCTACACCTTC

clone size: few
V gene: TRBV19
D gene: NA
J gene: TRBJ2-2
CDR3 protein: CASSIDGGGTGELFF
CDR3 DNA: TGTGCCAGTAGTATCGACGGGGGCGGCACCGGGGAGCTGTTTTTT

clone size: NA
V gene: TRBV7-9
D gene: NA
J gene: TRBJ2-6
CDR3 protein: CASSYAYPGANVLTF
CDR3 DNA: TGTGCCAGCAGCTACGCATACCCTGGGGCCAACGTCCTGACTTTC

clone size: NA
V gene: TRBV6-2/TRBV6-3
D gene: TRBD1
J gene: TRBJ1-1
CDR3 protein: CASSYPEDRGPNTEAFF
CDR3 DNA: TGTGCCAGCAGTTACCCGGAAGACAGGGGGCCGAACACTGAAGCTTTCTTT

clone size: few
V gene: TRBV18
D gene: TRBD2
J gene: TRBJ2-1
CDR3 protein: CASSPGLAANNEQFF
CDR3 DNA: TGTGCCAGCTCTCCTGGACTAGCGGCTAATAATGAGCAGTTCTTC

clone size: many
V gene: TRBV10-3
D gene: NA
J gene: TRBJ2-1
CDR3 protein: CAISEGRETYNEQFF
CDR3 DNA: TGTGCCATCAGTGAAGGGCGGGAAACTTACAATGAGCAGTTCTTC

clone size: many
V gene: TRBV7-2
D gene: NA
J gene: TRBJ1-5
CDR3 protein: CASSRGTANQPQHF
CDR3 DNA: TGTGCCAGCAGCCGAGGGACGGCTAATCAGCCCCAGCATTTT

clone size: few
V gene: TRBV5-1
D gene: NA
J gene: TRBJ2-4
CDR3 protein: CASSPGTEWDIQYF
CDR3 DNA: TGCGCCAGCAGCCCCGGGACGGAATGGGACATTCAGTACTTC

clone size: NA
V gene: TRBV5-1
D gene: TRBD1
J gene: TRBJ1-2
CDR3 protein: CASSLVGGQDLYGYTF
CDR3 DNA: TGCGCCAGCAGCTTGGTTGGGGGACAGGACCTCTATGGCTACACCTTC

clone size: many
V gene: TRBV28
D gene: NA
J gene: TRBJ2-7
CDR3 protein: CASRLTGYEQYF
CDR3 DNA: TGTGCCAGCAGACTGACAGGCTACGAGCAGTACTTC

clone size: many
V gene: TRBV15
D gene: TRBD2
J gene: TRBJ2-1
CDR3 protein: CATSRGGVLAVGNEQFF
CDR3 DNA: TGTGCCACCAGCAGAGGCGGAGTACTAGCGGTAGGAAATGAGCAGTTCTTC